This passage covers 22 T cell receptor beta chains from one sample sequenced in a study of blood T cell repertoires in COVID-19. Sequencing used immunoSEQ multiplex PCR; TCRdb keeps in-frame clones, though not all of them. Of tens of thousands of clones in the sample, roughly four fifths were seen once. Input material: peripheral blood. Receptors originate from a human donor in a cohort sampled during active COVID-19.

This rearrangement joins TRBV18 to TRBJ2-2, with 10 bases matching TRBD2. The trim removed 3 bases at V and 7 bases at J, leaving 11 bases unmatched. CDR1 KGHSH and CDR2 LQKENI come from the germline V gene. CDR3 length: 17 residues. CDR3 region: CASSPLPGTSAIGELFF. The CDR3 nucleotides are TGTGCCAGCTCACCTCTCCCGGGGACTAGCGCAATCGGGGAGCTGTTTTTT. Filled out from reference TRBV18 and TRBJ2-2, the complete variable domain reads NAGVMQNPRHLVRRRGQEARLRCSPMKGHSHVYWYRQLPEEGLKFMVYLQKENIIDESGMPKERFSAEFPKEGPSILRIQQVVRGDSAAYFCASSPLPGTSAIGELFFGEGSRLTVL.

The chain joins TRBV5-4 to TRBJ2-1; D might be TRBD2 (6 bases). Per the germline V gene, CDR1 is SGHNT and CDR2 is YYREEE (reference sequence). The CDR3 is 18 residues long. V shed 1 base and J shed 5 bases, with 22 bases lying between them. The CDR3 sequence: CASSLLPRTGRPHNEQFF. For the CDR3, the DNA is TGTGCCAGCAGCTTGCTCCCCCGGACCGGGAGACCCCACAATGAGCAGTTCTTC.

The rearrangement uses TRBV15 and TRBJ2-2, with D perhaps matching TRBD1 (6 bases). Trimming removed 0 bases at V and 7 bases at J, with 12 bases between. Germline V gene sequence: CDR1 LNHNV, CDR2 YYDKDF (reference sequence). CDR3 length: 15 residues. The CDR3 region is CATSRESQGSGELFF. CDR3 DNA: TGTGCCACCAGCAGAGAATCCCAGGGGAGCGGGGAGCTGTTTTTT.

The gene calls are TRBV28 and TRBJ2-1; 8 bases match TRBD2. The J segment lost 7 bases and the V segment lost 3 bases, leaving 8 bases of the junction unmatched. Germline V lookup: CDR1 MDHEN, CDR2 SYDVKM. CDR3 length equals 15 residues. DNA for the CDR3: TGTGCCAGCAGTTTTGGCGGGAGGACGAGGAATGAGCAGTTCTTC. Its translation: CASSFGGRTRNEQFF.

The gene calls are TRBV11-3 and TRBJ2-7; D perhaps matches TRBD2 (6 bases). With 1 base removed from V and 3 bases from J, the gap between germline ends came to 13 bases. In germline, CDR1 is SGHNT, CDR2 YENEEA. The CDR3 is 15 amino acids. The CDR3 protein is CASSLGGPGDYEQYF. The CDR3 nucleotides read TGTGCCAGCAGCTTAGGAGGACCGGGAGACTACGAGCAGTACTTC.

This sequence joins TRBV7-2 and TRBJ1-5; D is possibly TRBD1 (5 bases). The CDR3 totals 15 residues. In germline, CDR1 is SGHTA, CDR2 FQGNSA. Trimming removed 2 bases at V and 7 bases at J, with 15 bases between. In DNA form, the CDR3 reads TGTGCCAGCAGCTTATGGGCAGGACAAAAGCAGCCCCAGCATTTT. Translation gives CASSLWAGQKQPQHF.

The genes are TRBV28 and TRBJ2-7, with 11 bases that match TRBD2. CDR3 size: 19 residues. The V and J ends lost 3 bases and 3 bases, in that order; junction bases with no gene match: 16. Germline V gene lookup returns CDR1 MDHEN and CDR2 SYDVKM. CDR3 sequence reads: CASSFPSPTSGSWDYEQYF. Written as DNA, the CDR3 is TGTGCCAGCAGTTTCCCCAGCCCTACTAGCGGGAGTTGGGACTACGAGCAGTACTTC.

This rearrangement joins TRBV2 to TRBJ1-2, with D tentatively TRBD1 (6 bases). Trimming shortened V by 6 bases and J by 7 bases, and 12 bases separated the two germline ends. The CDR3 contains 12 residues. Germline loops: CDR1 SNHLY, CDR2 FYNNEI. The CDR3 DNA reads TGTGCCAGCAGGCTCCAGGGGTCTGGCTACACCTTC. It is translated as CASRLQGSGYTF.

The genes are TRBV19 and TRBJ2-3; 8 nucleotides align to TRBD1. Germline loops: CDR1 LNHDA, CDR2 SQIVND (reference sequence). The CDR3 has 14 residues. The junction had 4 bases not matched to a gene; V was cut back by 6 bases and J by 2 bases. The CDR3 spells CASSRQGSTDTQYF. The CDR3 region has the DNA TGTGCCAGTAGCCGACAGGGGTCCACAGATACGCAGTATTTT.

The chain employs TRBV11-2 and TRBJ2-4; D is possibly TRBD1 (6 bases). Germline V gives CDR1 SGHAT, CDR2 FQNNGV. V was shortened by 2 bases and J by 8 bases, with 13 bases between the two germline ends. The CDR3 has 14 amino acids. This CDR3 reads CASSLRSQGHIQYF. The CDR3, as DNA: TGTGCCAGCAGCTTACGGTCACAGGGACACATTCAGTACTTC.

The chain carries TRBV10-2 and TRBJ2-1, with 10 bases lining up with TRBD2. The CDR3 covers 15 residues. Germline V gives CDR1 WSHSY, CDR2 SAAADI. The V and J ends lost 6 bases and 3 bases, in that order; junction bases with no gene match: 5. This CDR3 reads CASSPGTSVYNEQFF. The CDR3 coding sequence is TGCGCCAGCAGCCCCGGGACTAGCGTCTACAATGAGCAGTTCTTC.

The CDR3 sequence is CASSRSASGGTGELFF. The CDR3 DNA sequence: TGTGCCAGCAGCAGATCTGCTAGCGGGGGCACCGGGGAGCTGTTTTTT. The rearrangement links TRBV7-3 to TRBJ2-2; 10 bases fit TRBD2. Germline V CDR1 and CDR2: SGHTA, FQGTGA. This CDR3 is built from 16 residues. The V segment lost 5 bases and the J segment 4 bases; nucleotides outside the gene matches: 7. The full variable domain, with the rest looked up from reference TRBV7-3 and TRBJ2-2, is GAGVSQTPSNKVTEKGKYVELRCDPISGHTALYWYRQSLGQGPEFLIYFQGTGAADDSGLPNDRFFAVRPEGSVSTLKIQRTERGDSAVYLCASSRSASGGTGELFFGEGSRLTVL.

V and J are TRBV27 and TRBJ2-7; TRBD1 agrees at 8 bases. The CDR3 runs 17 residues. V trimming: 5 bases; J trimming: 6 bases; junction bases outside the gene matches: 18. CDR1 and CDR2 (germline): MNHEY, SMNVEV (reference sequence). The CDR3 DNA reads TGTGCCAGCAGTCCCGGACAGGGTGAAGCGAGGGGTTTCGAGCAGTACTTC. Its protein is CASSPGQGEARGFEQYF.

The chain couples TRBV3-1 (or the pseudogene TRBV3-2) to TRBJ1-2; TRBD1 matches 9 bases. The J segment lost 10 bases and the V segment lost 6 bases, leaving 6 bases of the junction unmatched. The CDR3 contains 12 residues. Per the germline V gene, CDR1 is LGHDT and CDR2 is YNNKEL (reference sequence). The CDR3 reads CASRGGQGNYTF. Here the CDR3 DNA reads TGTGCCAGCAGGGGGGGACAGGGTAACTACACCTTC.

This chain connects TRBV28 to TRBJ1-5; D is undetermined. In germline, CDR1 is MDHEN, CDR2 SYDVKM. The CDR3 covers 14 residues. The V end was cut by 7 bases, the J end by 6 bases, with 16 bases between. In nucleotides, the CDR3 is TGTGCCAGCACCCTCGGCGGGGTTACTCAGCCCCAGCATTTT. The encoded protein is CASTLGGVTQPQHF.

This chain connects TRBV9 to TRBJ2-7; D is unclear. V lost 1 base to trimming and J lost 4 bases, with 15 bases between them. The CDR3 totals 15 residues. Germline CDR1 and CDR2: SGDLS and YYNGEE. The CDR3 nucleotides are TGTGCCAGCAGCGTAACTCCCAGTCCCGGGTACGAGCAGTACTTC. Protein product: CASSVTPSPGYEQYF. The full variable domain, its missing parts supplied by reference TRBV9 and TRBJ2-7, is DSGVTQTPKHLITATGQRVTLRCSPRSGDLSVYWYQQSLDQGLQFLIQYYNGEERAKGNILERFSAQQFPDLHSELNLSSLELGDSALYFCASSVTPSPGYEQYFGPGTRLTVT.

The rearrangement joins TRBV6-5 to TRBJ2-7; perhaps TRBD2 as D (5 bases). The CDR3 extends over 15 amino acids. V lost 3 bases and J 5 bases, leaving 17 bases between the germline ends. Looked up from germline, CDR1 is MNHEY and CDR2 is SVGAGI. In nucleotides, the CDR3 is TGTGCCAGCAGTTATGAGGAGGCGCCCTGGCACGAGCAGTACTTC. Its translation: CASSYEEAPWHEQYF.

V gene TRBV9 combines with J gene TRBJ1-4; possibly TRBD1 for D (5 bases). Germline lookup yields CDR1 SGDLS and CDR2 YYNGEE. Trimming left V 4 bases short and J 5 bases short, with 15 bases between. This CDR3 has 15 residues. Here the CDR3 DNA reads TGTGCCAGCAGCCTAGGACAAGCCCAGAATGAAAAACTGTTTTTT. Translated: CASSLGQAQNEKLFF. The full variable domain, rest sourced from reference TRBV9 and TRBJ1-4, is DSGVTQTPKHLITATGQRVTLRCSPRSGDLSVYWYQQSLDQGLQFLIQYYNGEERAKGNILERFSAQQFPDLHSELNLSSLELGDSALYFCASSLGQAQNEKLFFGSGTQLSVL.

The V and J genes are TRBV27 and TRBJ2-1, with TRBD2 matching over 11 bases. The CDR3 runs to 16 residues. Trimming removed 4 bases from V and 7 bases from J; junction bases left unmatched: 9. The V gene's germline CDR1 is MNHEY and CDR2 SMNVEV (reference sequence). CDR3 region: CASSWDSGGAGNEQFF. The CDR3 nucleotides are TGTGCCAGCAGTTGGGATAGCGGGGGGGCGGGGAATGAGCAGTTCTTC.

The chain recombines TRBV6-1 with TRBJ1-4; 9 positions match TRBD1. Germline V gene lookup returns CDR1 MNHNS and CDR2 SASEGT. The CDR3 runs 15 residues. The ends lost 3 bases at V and 7 bases at J; junction bases unmatched: 6. CDR3 nucleotides: TGTGCCAGCAGTGAGCCACAGGGGGCGGTTGAAAAACTGTTTTTT. This gives the protein CASSEPQGAVEKLFF.

The genes are TRBV6-6 and TRBJ1-5, with 7 bases that match TRBD1. CDR1 and CDR2 (germline): MNHNY, SVGAGI (reference sequence). The trim removed 2 bases at V and 6 bases at J, leaving 7 bases unmatched. CDR3 length: 15 residues. The CDR3 nucleotides read TGTGCCAGCAGTTACCTCGACAGGGACGGTCAGCCCCAGCATTTT. Its protein product is CASSYLDRDGQPQHF.

This clone was seen a handful of times. This chain uses TRBV2 with TRBJ1-1; D is unresolved. The CDR3 runs to 12 residues. Germline loops: CDR1 SNHLY, CDR2 FYNNEI. Trimming pared 0 bases from V and 3 bases from J, leaving 2 bases between. The CDR3 reads CASSEAYTEAFF. The CDR3, as DNA: TGTGCCAGCAGTGAAGCCTACACTGAAGCTTTCTTT. Drawing the rest from reference TRBV2 and TRBJ1-1, the complete variable domain is EPEVTQTPSHQVTQMGQEVILRCVPISNHLYFYWYRQILGQKVEFLVSFYNNEISEKSEIFDDQFSVERPDGSNFTLKIRSTKLEDSAMYFCASSEAYTEAFFGQGTRLTVV.